This paragraph reports one TCR beta chain. These data come from a study of blood T cell repertoires in COVID-19. Clones were read by immunoSEQ multiplex PCR, and TCRdb kept only the in-frame ones, dropping some. The table shows about 120,000 clones, with more than 70% occurring only once. The CDR3 is 14 residues long. Germline V gene lookup returns CDR1 MNHEY and CDR2 SMNVEV (reference sequence). V gave up 8 bases and J gave up 6 bases, with 19 bases separating them. Sequencing was performed on peripheral blood. The V call is TRBV27, the J call TRBJ1-1; a possible D gene is TRBD1 (5 bases). The TCR originated in a woman aged 60-70 years with COVID-19, enrolled during active disease. The CDR3 reads CASLTWRGPSEAFF. CDR3 DNA: TGTGCCAGCCTGACTTGGAGGGGACCCTCTGAAGCTTTCTTT.